This T cell receptor (beta chain) was recovered during a study of T cell responses to AZD1222 COVID-19 vaccine. Worth noting for this clone: What it binds is unknown.

Points from the study as a whole: The peak T cell response came first, and repertoires were sampled only after it.

Germline V gene data show CDR1 as MNHEY and CDR2 as SVGAGI. Trimming left V 0 bases short and J 5 bases short, with 10 bases between. This CDR3 is 14 amino acids long. Sequencing was performed with immunoSEQ multiplex PCR; in TCRdb, only in-frame clones are kept and a portion is missing. Of 130,000 or so clones in the sample, 85% to 95% were seen once. Material: peripheral blood, obtained on day 0 of AZD1222 vaccination. The TCR was taken from an adult in good health. The gene calls are TRBV6-5 and TRBJ1-2, with unresolved D. The CDR3 loop is CASSYSKGYYGYTF. CDR3 nucleotide sequence: TGTGCCAGCAGTTACTCGAAAGGGTATTATGGCTACACCTTC.